This is a list of T cell receptor beta chains from one sample in a study of neoadjuvant anti-PD-1 for oral cavity cancer. TCRdb keeps only in-frame clones here, not all; method: immunoSEQ multiplex PCR. Of 17,000 or so clones listed, around three fifths are singletons. The specimen comprised PBMCs, sampled before nivolumab (anti-PD-1) treatment. Source of these receptors: a person aged 40 to 85 with oral cavity squamous cell carcinoma. The CDR3 runs from the conserved cysteine through the conserved F or W. The order of the fields is CDR3 DNA, CDR3 protein, D gene, J gene, clone size, V gene. D genes are given only for firm matches. Clone size, where shown, is once, few, many, or a class for clones that have expanded.

CDR3 DNA: TGTGCCAGCAACGGACAGGGGGCGCGTAATGAGCAGTTCTTC
CDR3 protein: CASNGQGARNEQFF
D gene: TRBD1
J gene: TRBJ2-1
clone size: .
V gene: TRBV25-1

CDR3 DNA: TGTGCCTGGAGTTCGGGACTAGCGGAGTACACAGATGAGCAGTTCTTC
CDR3 protein: CAWSSGLAEYTDEQFF
D gene: TRBD2
J gene: TRBJ2-1
clone size: .
V gene: TRBV30

CDR3 DNA: TGCAGCGTTACCCATAGGAAGAGCTCCTACAATGAGCAGTTCTTC
CDR3 protein: CSVTHRKSSYNEQFF
D gene: .
J gene: TRBJ2-1
clone size: .
V gene: TRBV29-1

CDR3 DNA: TGTGCCAGCAGTTACCAGGGAATGAACACTGAAGCTTTCTTT
CDR3 protein: CASSYQGMNTEAFF
D gene: .
J gene: TRBJ1-1
clone size: few
V gene: TRBV6-6

CDR3 DNA: TGTGCCAGCAGCTTAGCCCCCGGCTCTGGAAACACCATATATTTT
CDR3 protein: CASSLAPGSGNTIYF
D gene: .
J gene: TRBJ1-3
clone size: few
V gene: TRBV7-2

CDR3 DNA: TGTGCCAGCAGCCCGGTCGGGGGGTCCTACGAGCAGTACTTC
CDR3 protein: CASSPVGGSYEQYF
D gene: TRBD2
J gene: TRBJ2-7
clone size: .
V gene: TRBV6-1

CDR3 DNA: TGTGCCAGCAGTTTAACGACGTACGGGGACGAGCAGTACTTC
CDR3 protein: CASSLTTYGDEQYF
D gene: .
J gene: TRBJ2-7
clone size: once
V gene: TRBV27

CDR3 DNA: TGTGCCATCAGTGAGTTGTGGACAGATACGCAGTATTTT
CDR3 protein: CAISELWTDTQYF
D gene: .
J gene: TRBJ2-3
clone size: .
V gene: TRBV10-3

CDR3 DNA: TGTGCCAGCAGCTTACTAGCGAACACTGAAGCTTTCTTT
CDR3 protein: CASSLLANTEAFF
D gene: .
J gene: TRBJ1-1
clone size: .
V gene: TRBV7-3

CDR3 DNA: TGTGCCAGCAGTTACTCGGGCGGGGGGGACTACGAGCAGTACTTC
CDR3 protein: CASSYSGGGDYEQYF
D gene: TRBD2
J gene: TRBJ2-7
clone size: .
V gene: TRBV6-5

CDR3 DNA: TGTGCCAGCAGCCAAGCATGGCAGACAGAAGCTTTCTTT
CDR3 protein: CASSQAWQTEAFF
D gene: .
J gene: TRBJ1-1
clone size: .
V gene: TRBV14

CDR3 DNA: TGTGCCTGGAGTGCAGGGGCTCAACAGCCCCAGCATTTT
CDR3 protein: CAWSAGAQQPQHF
D gene: .
J gene: TRBJ1-5
clone size: few
V gene: TRBV30

CDR3 DNA: TGTGCCATCAGCTACTCTCCCGGGACAGCCACAGATACGCAGTATTTT
CDR3 protein: CAISYSPGTATDTQYF
D gene: TRBD1
J gene: TRBJ2-3
clone size: .
V gene: TRBV10-3

CDR3 DNA: TGTGCCACCAGCCAGGTCTTAGCAAGCGGGAGTTTAGTGCAGTTCTTC
CDR3 protein: CATSQVLASGSLVQFF
D gene: TRBD2
J gene: TRBJ2-1
clone size: .
V gene: TRBV15

CDR3 DNA: TGCAGCGTTGAAGGGGACAGGGTAGGGACAGATACGCAGTATTTT
CDR3 protein: CSVEGDRVGTDTQYF
D gene: TRBD1
J gene: TRBJ2-3
clone size: once
V gene: TRBV29-1

CDR3 DNA: TGCGCCAGCAGCTTCTCGCTAGCGACCCAAGAGACCCAGTACTTC
CDR3 protein: CASSFSLATQETQYF
D gene: .
J gene: TRBJ2-5
clone size: few
V gene: TRBV5-1

CDR3 DNA: TGTGCCTGGAGTCAGACACGACAGAGCTCCTACAATGAGCAGTTCTTC
CDR3 protein: CAWSQTRQSSYNEQFF
D gene: .
J gene: TRBJ2-1
clone size: .
V gene: TRBV30

CDR3 DNA: TGTGCCAGCAGTCCCCCTGGGGCAATGAACACTGAAGCTTTCTTT
CDR3 protein: CASSPPGAMNTEAFF
D gene: .
J gene: TRBJ1-1
clone size: .
V gene: TRBV6-5

CDR3 DNA: TGTGCCAGCAGCTTCGGGGAGACCCAGTACTTC
CDR3 protein: CASSFGETQYF
D gene: .
J gene: TRBJ2-5
clone size: .
V gene: TRBV11-1

CDR3 DNA: TGTGCCATCAGTGAGAATAACGGTGGCTACACCTTC
CDR3 protein: CAISENNGGYTF
D gene: .
J gene: TRBJ1-2
clone size: .
V gene: TRBV10-3

CDR3 DNA: TGTGCCAGCAGTGAAGAGGCAGGCAACTATGGCTACACCTTC
CDR3 protein: CASSEEAGNYGYTF
D gene: .
J gene: TRBJ1-2
clone size: .
V gene: TRBV6-1

CDR3 DNA: TGTGCCAGTAGTGGACGGGAGCTCCACAATGAGCAGTTCTTC
CDR3 protein: CASSGRELHNEQFF
D gene: .
J gene: TRBJ2-1
clone size: .
V gene: TRBV19

CDR3 DNA: TGTGCCAGCAGCTTGGGCCGGGGCCAAGAGACCCAGTACTTC
CDR3 protein: CASSLGRGQETQYF
D gene: .
J gene: TRBJ2-5
clone size: .
V gene: TRBV5-4

CDR3 DNA: TGTGCCAGCAGCCCTAAAGTCTATGGCTACACCTTC
CDR3 protein: CASSPKVYGYTF
D gene: .
J gene: TRBJ1-2
clone size: .
V gene: TRBV7-9

CDR3 DNA: TGTGCCAGTACCGATCGACAGGGGGCTTTCTCTGGAAACACCATATATTTT
CDR3 protein: CASTDRQGAFSGNTIYF
D gene: TRBD1
J gene: TRBJ1-3
clone size: .
V gene: TRBV19

CDR3 DNA: TGTGCCAGCAGCTTAGGGGTGAGAGAGTACCAAGAGACCCAGTACTTC
CDR3 protein: CASSLGVREYQETQYF
D gene: .
J gene: TRBJ2-5
clone size: once
V gene: TRBV11-1

CDR3 DNA: TGTGCCTGGCACCGGGTTCCTCCGGCCTACGAGCAGTACTTC
CDR3 protein: CAWHRVPPAYEQYF
D gene: .
J gene: TRBJ2-7
clone size: .
V gene: TRBV30

CDR3 DNA: TGTGCCAGCAGCTTGTCGGGGGGCCTTTACCACGAGCAGTACTTC
CDR3 protein: CASSLSGGLYHEQYF
D gene: .
J gene: TRBJ2-7
clone size: .
V gene: TRBV5-6

CDR3 DNA: TGTGCCAGCAGTACCCTGACAGGGGGGCTCTACGAGCAGTACTTC
CDR3 protein: CASSTLTGGLYEQYF
D gene: TRBD1
J gene: TRBJ2-7
clone size: .
V gene: TRBV6-1

CDR3 DNA: TGTGCCAGCCTCAACACAGTTACCTACGAGCAGTACTTC
CDR3 protein: CASLNTVTYEQYF
D gene: .
J gene: TRBJ2-7
clone size: few
V gene: TRBV28

CDR3 DNA: TGTGCCAGCAGTCGGTCGGACACCATATATTTT
CDR3 protein: CASSRSDTIYF
D gene: .
J gene: TRBJ1-3
clone size: few
V gene: TRBV2

CDR3 DNA: TGCGCCAGCAGCAAAACCGGGACAGGGGATACCGGGGAGCTGTTTTTT
CDR3 protein: CASSKTGTGDTGELFF
D gene: TRBD1
J gene: TRBJ2-2
clone size: .
V gene: TRBV5-1

CDR3 DNA: TGTGCCAGCAGCCAGAAAGGGGGCTTCAATCAGCCCCAGCATTTT
CDR3 protein: CASSQKGGFNQPQHF
D gene: TRBD1
J gene: TRBJ1-5
clone size: .
V gene: TRBV9

CDR3 DNA: TGTGCCAGCAGCTTAGAGTCTAGCGGGAGTTACAATGAGCAGTTCTTC
CDR3 protein: CASSLESSGSYNEQFF
D gene: TRBD2
J gene: TRBJ2-1
clone size: .
V gene: TRBV7-8

CDR3 DNA: TGTGCCAGCAGCTTAGTGGCGGACGGCAGGGCCAGCTCCTACAATGAGCAGTTCTTC
CDR3 protein: CASSLVADGRASSYNEQFF
D gene: .
J gene: TRBJ2-1
clone size: .
V gene: TRBV13

CDR3 DNA: TGTGCCACCCAACAGGGCAACCAAGAGACCCAGTACTTC
CDR3 protein: CATQQGNQETQYF
D gene: .
J gene: TRBJ2-5
clone size: .
V gene: TRBV11-3

CDR3 DNA: TGTGCCAGCAGTGGGATCAGTGGGACTGAAGCTTTCTTT
CDR3 protein: CASSGISGTEAFF
D gene: .
J gene: TRBJ1-1
clone size: .
V gene: TRBV6-1

CDR3 DNA: TGTGCCAGCAATGGAAACTATGGCTACACCTTC
CDR3 protein: CASNGNYGYTF
D gene: .
J gene: TRBJ1-2
clone size: .
V gene: TRBV28

CDR3 DNA: TGTGCCAGCAGTACGGGTTTCTATGGCTACACCTTC
CDR3 protein: CASSTGFYGYTF
D gene: .
J gene: TRBJ1-2
clone size: .
V gene: TRBV7-8

CDR3 DNA: TGTGCCAGCCAGGCAGATAACTATGGCTACACCTTC
CDR3 protein: CASQADNYGYTF
D gene: .
J gene: TRBJ1-2
clone size: .
V gene: TRBV2

CDR3 DNA: TGTGCCAGCAGCTTCGAGGCTAGCGGGAGCTACGAGCAGTACTTC
CDR3 protein: CASSFEASGSYEQYF
D gene: TRBD2
J gene: TRBJ2-7
clone size: .
V gene: TRBV5-6

CDR3 DNA: TGTGCCAGCAGCTTAGGACAGGGGGTCAATGAGCAGTTCTTC
CDR3 protein: CASSLGQGVNEQFF
D gene: TRBD1
J gene: TRBJ2-1
clone size: .
V gene: TRBV7-9

CDR3 DNA: TGCGCCAGCAGCTTGACTGTAGCGGGAGTCAGCACCGGGGAGCTGTTTTTT
CDR3 protein: CASSLTVAGVSTGELFF
D gene: TRBD2
J gene: TRBJ2-2
clone size: .
V gene: TRBV5-1

CDR3 DNA: TGTGCCATCAAGGGCGCCTCCGGGACAGGGGGCGATCAGCCCCAGCATTTT
CDR3 protein: CAIKGASGTGGDQPQHF
D gene: TRBD1
J gene: TRBJ1-5
clone size: few
V gene: TRBV10-3

CDR3 DNA: TGTGCCAGCAGTTACTCCGCCGGGGGTACTGAAGCTTTCTTT
CDR3 protein: CASSYSAGGTEAFF
D gene: .
J gene: TRBJ1-1
clone size: .
V gene: TRBV6-5

CDR3 DNA: TGTGCCAGCGTGGGACAGAATAGCAATCAGCCCCAGCATTTT
CDR3 protein: CASVGQNSNQPQHF
D gene: TRBD1
J gene: TRBJ1-5
clone size: few
V gene: TRBV6-1

CDR3 DNA: TGTGCCATCAGTGGCGGGGGCGGCTACAATGAGCAGTTCTTC
CDR3 protein: CAISGGGGYNEQFF
D gene: .
J gene: TRBJ2-1
clone size: .
V gene: TRBV10-3

CDR3 DNA: TGTGCCAGCAGTTCCTCTAGCGGAGCCCGTGGTGAGCAGTTCTTC
CDR3 protein: CASSSSSGARGEQFF
D gene: TRBD2
J gene: TRBJ2-1
clone size: .
V gene: TRBV6-5

CDR3 DNA: TGTGCCTGGAGTTTCGGGGGTTACGGCAATCAGCCCCAGCATTTT
CDR3 protein: CAWSFGGYGNQPQHF
D gene: .
J gene: TRBJ1-5
clone size: .
V gene: TRBV30

CDR3 DNA: TGCGCCAGCATCGGGCGCAGGGGGATTACCTACGAGCAGTACTTC
CDR3 protein: CASIGRRGITYEQYF
D gene: TRBD1
J gene: TRBJ2-7
clone size: few
V gene: TRBV10-1

CDR3 DNA: TGTGCCAGTAGTATAGTGGCAGGGGGTGCCGGGGAGCTGTTTTTT
CDR3 protein: CASSIVAGGAGELFF
D gene: TRBD1
J gene: TRBJ2-2
clone size: .
V gene: TRBV19

CDR3 DNA: TGTGCCAGCAGTGGTATAAGGAACACTGAAGCTTTCTTT
CDR3 protein: CASSGIRNTEAFF
D gene: .
J gene: TRBJ1-1
clone size: .
V gene: TRBV2

CDR3 DNA: TGTGCCTCGAAGCGGGAGGGCCTCACAGATACGCAGTATTTT
CDR3 protein: CASKREGLTDTQYF
D gene: TRBD2
J gene: TRBJ2-3
clone size: .
V gene: TRBV30

CDR3 DNA: TGTGCCTGGAGTAGGGCTAGCGGTTCTTACGAGCAGTACTTC
CDR3 protein: CAWSRASGSYEQYF
D gene: TRBD2
J gene: TRBJ2-7
clone size: .
V gene: TRBV30

CDR3 DNA: TGTGCCAGCAGCGCTCGGACTAGCGGGGGAGATACGCAGTATTTT
CDR3 protein: CASSARTSGGDTQYF
D gene: TRBD2
J gene: TRBJ2-3
clone size: .
V gene: TRBV9

CDR3 DNA: TGTGCCAGCAGCGTAGATGAGACAGCCCATTCCCCTAACTATGGCTACACCTTC
CDR3 protein: CASSVDETAHSPNYGYTF
D gene: .
J gene: TRBJ1-2
clone size: few
V gene: TRBV9

CDR3 DNA: TGTGCCAGTAGTATAGAGTTTTGGACAGGGGGCAACAATGAGCAGTTCTTC
CDR3 protein: CASSIEFWTGGNNEQFF
D gene: TRBD1
J gene: TRBJ2-1
clone size: few
V gene: TRBV19